The source of this T cell receptor beta chain is a study of OX40 agonist ivuxolimab in advanced cancers. V shed 4 bases, J shed 5 bases, and the junction held 4 bases outside the gene matches. The CDR3 is 14 amino acids. Germline lookup yields CDR1 SGDLS and CDR2 YYNGEE. Generated by immunoSEQ multiplex PCR, the TCRdb table keeps only in-frame clones and is missing some. This table has tens of thousands of clones, just under 95% appearing once. Sequencing used CD4+ or CD8+ T cells sorted from blood, obtained in a trial of the OX40 agonist ivuxolimab. The chain combines TRBV9 with TRBJ2-1; TRBD1 matches 9 bases. The source is an adult with an advanced solid tumor such as melanoma, head and neck, liver or kidney cancer. The CDR3 spells CASSMGQGNNEQFF. CDR3 nucleotide sequence: TGTGCCAGCAGCATGGGACAGGGAAACAATGAGCAGTTCTTC.